Described below is a single TCR beta chain sequence and its context. Antigen specificity is unknown. This specimen comes from a study of T cells in localized non-small cell lung cancer. Clones were sequenced by immunoSEQ multiplex PCR, and TCRdb holds only the in-frame ones, with some missing. The table has 65,000 or so clones, roughly 76% seen once. General study findings and limits: Clonality peaked in uninvolved adjacent lung rather than tumor. Adjacent lung was found to contain a median approximately 60 of the top 100 tumor clones.

The V end was cut by 2 bases, the J end by 0 bases, with 6 bases between. The CDR3 is made up of 14 amino acids. Germline V gene sequence: CDR1 MNHEY, CDR2 SVGAGI. The sequences come from PBMCs, collected before any cancer treatment. The TCR was taken from a man between 40 and 75 years old with stage II lung adenocarcinoma. This sequence joins TRBV6-5 and TRBJ2-3, with D perhaps TRBD2 (5 bases). The CDR3 coding sequence is TGTGCCAGCAGTTACGGCGGGAGCACAGATACGCAGTATTTT. Protein product: CASSYGGSTDTQYF.